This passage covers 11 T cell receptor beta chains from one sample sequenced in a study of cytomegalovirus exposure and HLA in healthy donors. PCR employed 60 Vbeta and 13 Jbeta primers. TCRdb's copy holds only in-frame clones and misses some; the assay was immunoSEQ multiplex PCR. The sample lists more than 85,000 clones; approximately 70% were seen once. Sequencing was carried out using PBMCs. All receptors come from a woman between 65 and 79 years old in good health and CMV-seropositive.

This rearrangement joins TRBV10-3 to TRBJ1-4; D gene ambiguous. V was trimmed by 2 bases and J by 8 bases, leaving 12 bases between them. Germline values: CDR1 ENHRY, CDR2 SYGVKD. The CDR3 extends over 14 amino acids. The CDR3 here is CAISEVRGREKLFF. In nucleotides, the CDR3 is TGTGCCATCAGTGAGGTTCGGGGTCGAGAAAAACTGTTTTTT.

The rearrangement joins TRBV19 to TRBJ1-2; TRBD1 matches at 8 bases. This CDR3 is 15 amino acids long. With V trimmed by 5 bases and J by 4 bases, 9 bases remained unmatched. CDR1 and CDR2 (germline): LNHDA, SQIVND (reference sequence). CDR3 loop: CASSEGQVGVYGYTF. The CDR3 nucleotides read TGTGCCAGTAGTGAGGGACAGGTCGGAGTCTATGGCTACACCTTC.

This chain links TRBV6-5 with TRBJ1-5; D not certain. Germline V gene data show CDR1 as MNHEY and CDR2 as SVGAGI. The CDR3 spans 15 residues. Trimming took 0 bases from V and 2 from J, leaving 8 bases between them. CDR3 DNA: TGTGCCAGCAGTTACTCGATTAGCGGCAATCAGCCCCAGCATTTT. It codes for CASSYSISGNQPQHF.

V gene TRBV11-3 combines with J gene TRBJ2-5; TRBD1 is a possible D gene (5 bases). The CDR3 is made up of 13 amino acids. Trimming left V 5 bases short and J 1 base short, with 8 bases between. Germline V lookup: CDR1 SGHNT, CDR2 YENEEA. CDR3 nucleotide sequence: TGTGCCAGCAGCATGACAGTCCAAGAGACCCAGTACTTC. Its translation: CASSMTVQETQYF.

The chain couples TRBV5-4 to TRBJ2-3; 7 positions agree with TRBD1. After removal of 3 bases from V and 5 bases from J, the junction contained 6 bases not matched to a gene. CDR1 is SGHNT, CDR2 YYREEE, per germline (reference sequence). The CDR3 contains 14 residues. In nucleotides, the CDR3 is TGTGCCAGCAGCTGGGGGACAGTGCAAGATACGCAGTATTTT. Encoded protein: CASSWGTVQDTQYF.

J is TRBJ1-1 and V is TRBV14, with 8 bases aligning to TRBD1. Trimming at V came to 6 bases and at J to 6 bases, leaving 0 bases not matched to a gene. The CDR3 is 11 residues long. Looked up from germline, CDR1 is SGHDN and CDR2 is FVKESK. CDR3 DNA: TGTGCCAGCAGACAGGGGGCTGAAGCTTTCTTT. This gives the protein CASRQGAEAFF.

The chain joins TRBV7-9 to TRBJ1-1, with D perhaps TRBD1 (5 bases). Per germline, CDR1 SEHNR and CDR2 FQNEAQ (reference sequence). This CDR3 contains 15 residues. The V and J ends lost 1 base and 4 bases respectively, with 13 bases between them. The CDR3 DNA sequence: TGTGCCAGCAGCTTAGGTGGAGGGGTGGGCACTGAAGCTTTCTTT. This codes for CASSLGGGVGTEAFF.

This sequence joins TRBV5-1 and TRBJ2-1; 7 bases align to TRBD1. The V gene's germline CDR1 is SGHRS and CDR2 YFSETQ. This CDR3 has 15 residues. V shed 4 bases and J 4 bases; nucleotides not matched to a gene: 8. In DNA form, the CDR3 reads TGCGCCAGCAGCACCTACGACAGGGATTACAATGAGCAGTTCTTC. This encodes CASSTYDRDYNEQFF. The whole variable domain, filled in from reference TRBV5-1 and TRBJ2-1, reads KAGVTQTPRYLIKTRGQQVTLSCSPISGHRSVSWYQQTPGQGLQFLFEYFSETQRNKGNFPGRFSGRQFSNSRSEMNVSTLELGDSALYLCASSTYDRDYNEQFFGPGTRLTVL.

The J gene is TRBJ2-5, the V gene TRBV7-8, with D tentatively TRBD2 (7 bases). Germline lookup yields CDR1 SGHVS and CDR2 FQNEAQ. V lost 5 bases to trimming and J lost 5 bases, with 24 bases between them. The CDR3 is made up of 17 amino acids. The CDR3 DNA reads TGTGCCAGCAGCACCCTCCCCCGGGGGGCGAGCGGGGAGACCCAGTACTTC. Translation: CASSTLPRGASGETQYF.

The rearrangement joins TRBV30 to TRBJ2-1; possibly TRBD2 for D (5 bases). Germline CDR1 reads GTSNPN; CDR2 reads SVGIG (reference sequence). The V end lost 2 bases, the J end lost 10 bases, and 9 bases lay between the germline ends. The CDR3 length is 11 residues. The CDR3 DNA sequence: TGTGCCTGGAGTCCTAGAGGGGAGCAGTTCTTC. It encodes CAWSPRGEQFF.

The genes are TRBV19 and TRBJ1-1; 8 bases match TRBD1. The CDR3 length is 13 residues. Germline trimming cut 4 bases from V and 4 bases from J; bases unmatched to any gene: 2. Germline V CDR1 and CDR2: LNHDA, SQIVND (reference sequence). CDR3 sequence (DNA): TGTGCCAGTAGTAGCCAGGGGGCCACTGAAGCTTTCTTT. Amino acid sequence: CASSSQGATEAFF.